The clone carrying this T cell receptor (beta chain) has just a few counts. As yet, its antigen is unknown. This entry comes from a study of identical twins. Points from the study as a whole: Twins showed weaker excess sharing in their beta out-of-frame sequences.

Template switching added a universal primer binding site, and final cDNA carried unique molecular identifiers. TCRdb used MiXCR to reprocess the 5' RACE reads, holding one entry per CDR3 protein. The sample has fewer than 800,000 distinct CDR3 sequences, roughly 7.2% seen once. This sample also belongs to another study, concerning yellow fever vaccine responses in identical twins. Turning to that study: Convergence reportedly seemed to mark part of the twins' vaccine T cell response, with personalization marking the rest.

Specimen: PBMCs. This receptor was obtained from a young woman in good health.

CDR3 loop: CASNGEGNNEQFF. In nucleotides, the CDR3 is TGTGCCAGCAACGGTGAGGGGAACAATGAGCAGTTCTTC. The chain couples TRBV2 to TRBJ2-1; perhaps D is TRBD1 or TRBD2 (5 bases each). CDR3 length: 13 amino acids. Germline V gene data show CDR1 as SNHLY and CDR2 as FYNNEI. The V gene lost 7 bases and the J gene lost 5 bases, with 12 bases spanning the gap.